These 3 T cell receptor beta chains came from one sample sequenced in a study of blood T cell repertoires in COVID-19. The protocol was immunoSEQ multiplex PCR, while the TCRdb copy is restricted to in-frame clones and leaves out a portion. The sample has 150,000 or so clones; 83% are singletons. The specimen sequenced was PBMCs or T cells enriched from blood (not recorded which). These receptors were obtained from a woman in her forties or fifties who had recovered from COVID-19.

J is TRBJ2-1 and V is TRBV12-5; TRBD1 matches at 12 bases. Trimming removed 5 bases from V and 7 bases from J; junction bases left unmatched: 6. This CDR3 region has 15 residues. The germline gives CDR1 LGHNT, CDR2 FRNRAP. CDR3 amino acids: CASGPGQGARNEQFF. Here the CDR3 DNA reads TGTGCTAGTGGTCCGGGACAGGGGGCGCGGAATGAGCAGTTCTTC.

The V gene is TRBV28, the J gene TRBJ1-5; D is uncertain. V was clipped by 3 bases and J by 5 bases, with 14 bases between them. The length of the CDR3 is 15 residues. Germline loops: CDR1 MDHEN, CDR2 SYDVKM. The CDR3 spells CASSFNRKGYQPQHF. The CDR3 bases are TGTGCCAGCAGTTTTAACAGAAAAGGCTATCAGCCCCAGCATTTT.

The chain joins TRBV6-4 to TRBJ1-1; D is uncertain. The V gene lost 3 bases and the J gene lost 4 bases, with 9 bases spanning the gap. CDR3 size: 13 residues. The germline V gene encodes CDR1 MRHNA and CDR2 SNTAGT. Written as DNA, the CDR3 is TGTGCCAGCAGTGAATCCCCCTCCACTGAAGCTTTCTTT. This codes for CASSESPSTEAFF.